The 7 T cell receptor beta chains presented below share a single source sample, sequenced in a study of regulatory T cells in long-lasting Graves disease. The authors built TCR beta libraries using iRepertoire HTBI primers and Arm-PCR of CDR3 regions. TCRdb itself ran the multiplex PCR reads through MiXCR, one entry per CDR3 protein. The data hold approximately 690,000 distinct CDR3 sequences, with about 30% observed a single time. The time point was: persistent/refractory GD, antithyroid drugs over 5 years with positive TRAb. Scientists built the TCR library using RNA that was extracted from PBMCs. The starting material was peripheral blood mononuclear cells (PBMCs), obtained when the disease was refractory, from a patient treated with antithyroid drugs. The receptors originated from a female donor with Graves disease.

This clonotype was recorded a few times. This chain uses TRBV5-6 with TRBJ2-7; D possibly corresponds to TRBD1 (6 bases). Trimming removed 0 bases at V and 0 bases at J, with 7 bases between. The CDR3 totals 14 residues. The V gene's germline CDR1 is SGHDT and CDR2 YYEEEE. CDR3 nucleotides: TGTGCCAGCAGCTTGGTGGGACACTCCTACGAGCAGTACTTC. Its translation: CASSLVGHSYEQYF.

This clonotype has just a few counts. The CDR3: CASTSMGGHTEAFF. CDR3 bases: TGTGCCAGCACTTCTATGGGGGGGCACACTGAAGCTTTCTTT. This chain connects TRBV6-1 to TRBJ1-1, with D possibly TRBD1 on 6 matching bases. The CDR3 totals 14 residues. Trimming removed 7 bases at V and 3 bases at J, with 15 bases between. Looked up from germline, CDR1 is MNHNS and CDR2 is SASEGT.

The chain employs TRBV27 and TRBJ1-1; D remains ambiguous. CDR1 is MNHEY, CDR2 SMNVEV, per germline (reference sequence). Trimming cost V 2 bases and J 3 bases, with 10 bases left between them. The CDR3 extends over 14 amino acids. The CDR3 DNA sequence: TGTGCCAGCAGTTTAGTGGGGAGCGACACTGAAGCTTTCTTT. This sequence encodes CASSLVGSDTEAFF.

The CDR3 reads CASKDPAGGAKNIQYF. CDR3 sequence (DNA): TGCGCCAGCAAAGATCCTGCCGGGGGAGCCAAAAACATTCAGTACTTC. The chain carries TRBV10-2 and TRBJ2-4, with D possibly matching TRBD2 (6 bases). CDR1 and CDR2 from the germline V gene are WSHSY and SAAADI. The CDR3 runs to 16 residues. Trimming took 7 bases from V and 0 from J, leaving 16 bases between them.

This clonotype has at least ten counts. The chain recombines TRBV2 with TRBJ1-2, with TRBD1 as a possible D gene (6 bases). The germline V gene has CDR1 SNHLY and CDR2 FYNNEI. V was trimmed by 8 bases and J by 5 bases, leaving 18 bases between them. This CDR3 region has 14 residues. The CDR3 sequence is CASRRTETYYGYTF. Here the CDR3 DNA reads TGTGCCAGCCGGAGGACAGAAACGTATTATGGCTACACCTTC. Combining the CDR3 with reference TRBV2 and TRBJ1-2 gives the whole variable domain EPEVTQTPSHQVTQMGQEVILRCVPISNHLYFYWYRQILGQKVEFLVSFYNNEISEKSEIFDDQFSVERPDGSNFTLKIRSTKLEDSAMYFCASRRTETYYGYTFGSGTRLTVV.

This clonotype was recorded many times. The chain links TRBV6-1 to TRBJ1-6; 7 bases agree with TRBD1. V shed 3 bases and J 9 bases; nucleotides not matched to a gene: 8. CDR3 size: 15 residues. In germline, CDR1 is MNHNS, CDR2 SASEGT. In DNA form, the CDR3 reads TGTGCCAGCAGTGATCAACAGGGGATATTTTCACCCCTCCACTTT. This translates into CASSDQQGIFSPLHF.

CDR3 coding DNA: TGTGCTAGTGCCTTATCCGGGACTAGCAGATACAATGAGCAGTTCTTC. It translates to CASALSGTSRYNEQFF. V and J are TRBV12-5 and TRBJ2-1; 9 positions match TRBD2. The germline V gene encodes CDR1 LGHNT and CDR2 FRNRAP. There are 16 residues in the CDR3. V shed 7 bases and J 4 bases; nucleotides not matched to a gene: 11.